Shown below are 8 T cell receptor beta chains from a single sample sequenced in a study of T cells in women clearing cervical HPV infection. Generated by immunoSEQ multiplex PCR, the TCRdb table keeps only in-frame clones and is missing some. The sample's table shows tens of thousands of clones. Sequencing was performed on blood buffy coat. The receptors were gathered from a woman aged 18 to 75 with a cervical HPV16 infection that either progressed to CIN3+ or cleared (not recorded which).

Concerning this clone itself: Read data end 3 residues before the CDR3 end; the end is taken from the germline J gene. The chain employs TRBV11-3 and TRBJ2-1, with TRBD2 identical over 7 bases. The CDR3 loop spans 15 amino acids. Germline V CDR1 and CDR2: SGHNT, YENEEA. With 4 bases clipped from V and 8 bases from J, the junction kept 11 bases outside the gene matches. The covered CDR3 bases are TGTGCCAGCAGCTCCCCCGGGAGCGGGGTTTATGAG. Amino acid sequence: CASSSPGSGVYE. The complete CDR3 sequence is CASSSPGSGVYEQFF.

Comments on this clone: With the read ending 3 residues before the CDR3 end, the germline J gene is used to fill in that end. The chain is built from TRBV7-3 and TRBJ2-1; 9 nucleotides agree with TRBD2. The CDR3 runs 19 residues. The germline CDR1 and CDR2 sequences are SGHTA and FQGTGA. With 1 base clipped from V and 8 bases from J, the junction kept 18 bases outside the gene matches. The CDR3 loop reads CASSLRPPSLAGVRDEQFF. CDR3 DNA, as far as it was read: TGTGCCAGCAGCTTAAGGCCCCCCTCCTTAGCGGGGGTCCGCGATGAG.

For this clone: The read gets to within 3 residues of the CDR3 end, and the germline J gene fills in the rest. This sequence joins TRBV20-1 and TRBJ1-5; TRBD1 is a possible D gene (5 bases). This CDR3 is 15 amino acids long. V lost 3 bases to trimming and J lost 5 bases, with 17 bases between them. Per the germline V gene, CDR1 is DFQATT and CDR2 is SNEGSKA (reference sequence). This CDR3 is CSASAPTPGDQPQHF. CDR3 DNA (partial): TGCAGTGCTAGTGCCCCGACGCCGGGGGATCAGCCC.

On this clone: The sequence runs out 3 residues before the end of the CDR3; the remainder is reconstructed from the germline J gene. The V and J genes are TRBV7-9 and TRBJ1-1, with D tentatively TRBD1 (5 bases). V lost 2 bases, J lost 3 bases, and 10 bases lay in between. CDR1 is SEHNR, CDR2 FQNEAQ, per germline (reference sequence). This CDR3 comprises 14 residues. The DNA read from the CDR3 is TGTGCCAGCAGCTTAAGGGGAAGGGACACTGAA. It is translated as CASSLRGRDTE. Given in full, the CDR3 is CASSLRGRDTEAFF.

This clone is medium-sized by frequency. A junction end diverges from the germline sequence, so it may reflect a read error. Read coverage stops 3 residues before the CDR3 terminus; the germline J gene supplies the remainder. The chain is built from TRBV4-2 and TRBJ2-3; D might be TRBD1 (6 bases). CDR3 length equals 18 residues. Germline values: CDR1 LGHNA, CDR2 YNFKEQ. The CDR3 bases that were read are TGCGCCAGCAGCCCCACATCTGGGAGTGGCAGGGGCCGTGATACG. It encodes CASSPTSGSGRGRDT. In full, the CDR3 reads CASSPTSGSGRGRDTQYF.

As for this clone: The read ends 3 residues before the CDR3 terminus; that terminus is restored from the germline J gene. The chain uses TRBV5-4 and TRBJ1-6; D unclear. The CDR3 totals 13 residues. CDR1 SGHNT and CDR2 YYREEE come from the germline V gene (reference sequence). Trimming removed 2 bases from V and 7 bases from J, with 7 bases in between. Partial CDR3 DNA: TGTGCCAGCAGCTTTGGAGGGAATTCACCC. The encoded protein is CASSFGGNSP. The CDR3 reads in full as CASSFGGNSPLHF.

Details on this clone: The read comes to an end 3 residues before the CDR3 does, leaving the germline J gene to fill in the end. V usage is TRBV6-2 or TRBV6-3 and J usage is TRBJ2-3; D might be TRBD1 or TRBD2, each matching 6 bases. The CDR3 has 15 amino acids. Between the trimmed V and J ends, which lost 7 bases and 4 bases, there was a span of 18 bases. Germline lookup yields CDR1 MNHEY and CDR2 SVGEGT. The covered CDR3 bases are TGTGCCAGCACAGGTGGCGGGAAGGGGGCAGATACG. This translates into CASTGGGKGADT. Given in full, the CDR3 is CASTGGGKGADTQYF.

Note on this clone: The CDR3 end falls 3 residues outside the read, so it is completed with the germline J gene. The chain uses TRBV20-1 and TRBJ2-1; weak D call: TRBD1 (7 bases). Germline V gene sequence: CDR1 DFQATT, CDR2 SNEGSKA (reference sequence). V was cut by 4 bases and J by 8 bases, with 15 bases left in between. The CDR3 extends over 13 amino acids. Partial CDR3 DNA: TGCAGTGCTACCAACAGGGGAGGTTATGAG. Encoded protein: CSATNRGGYE. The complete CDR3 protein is CSATNRGGYEQFF.